This T cell receptor (beta chain) derives from a study of shared T cell receptors in the human thymus. CDR3 size: 14 residues. V was pared by 5 bases and J by 4 bases, with 8 bases of the junction left unmatched. Germline CDR1 is SGHDT and CDR2 is YYEEEE. The table came from immunoSEQ multiplex PCR; TCRdb's copy has only in-frame clones and leaves some out. The data contain hundreds of thousands of clones, about four fifths of them seen just once; the ten biggest clones take up around 0.012%. These data also formed part of another study, on human thymus T cells. That investigation notes: Thymus tissue was removed during corrective cardiac surgery. There appeared to be biased usage of V and J genes in thymic and blood repertoires.

This TCR was recovered from a boy in the first two years of life with a congenital heart defect. J is TRBJ2-5 and V is TRBV5-6; 7 bases map to TRBD2. Sequencing was performed on thymocytes. The CDR3, as DNA: TGTGCCAGCAGTAAACTAGCGCCCCCAGAGACCCAGTACTTC. It encodes CASSKLAPPETQYF.